These 28 T cell receptor beta chains originate from one sample sequenced in a study of cytomegalovirus exposure and HLA in healthy donors. Vbeta (60) and Jbeta (13) primers were used in the PCR. This table comes from immunoSEQ multiplex PCR, and its TCRdb copy is limited to in-frame clones, with some not included. This sample has 100,000 to 140,000 clones, with about 80% found just once. The specimen was PBMCs. The receptor source for this set is a man aged 30 to 39 in good health and CMV-seropositive.

The V and J genes are TRBV10-3 and TRBJ1-2; unclear D gene. The CDR3 sequence is 15 residues long. V lost 0 bases and J lost 7, with 15 bases in between. Germline lookup yields CDR1 ENHRY and CDR2 SYGVKD. CDR3 nucleotide sequence: TGTGCCATCAGTGAGTCGACTCGCCTATCGGCTGGCTACACCTTC. Its protein product is CAISESTRLSAGYTF.

On this clone itself: The same CDR3 is also encoded by other DNA sequences in this sample. This chain connects TRBV4-1 to TRBJ2-1; D is possibly TRBD2 (7 bases). Trimming took off 1 base at V and 8 bases at J, with 18 bases between the two ends. This CDR3 contains 16 residues. From germline, CDR1 is MGHRA and CDR2 YSYEKL. In DNA, the CDR3 is TGCGCCAGCAGCCAAGCCCGACGGGGGGCCAGGGATGAGCAGTTCTTC. It translates to CASSQARRGARDEQFF.

This clone was detected only a few times. The V call is TRBV5-1, the J call TRBJ2-2, with 9 nucleotides matching TRBD1. The CDR3 contains 15 residues. The germline V gene has CDR1 SGHRS and CDR2 YFSETQ. V lost 2 bases and J lost 3; bases outside the gene matches: 2. The CDR3: CASSFRQGDTGELFF. CDR3 DNA sequence: TGCGCCAGCAGCTTCCGACAGGGGGACACCGGGGAGCTGTTTTTT.

Concerning this clone itself: The same CDR3 is also encoded by other DNA sequences in this sample. The chain is built from TRBV4-2 and TRBJ2-1; D remains ambiguous. There are 16 residues in the CDR3. Between the trimmed V and J ends, which lost 1 base and 0 bases, there was a span of 10 bases. Per germline, CDR1 LGHNA and CDR2 YNFKEQ. Written as DNA, the CDR3 is TGTGCCAGCAGCCAAGTGCCCGATAGCTCCTACAATGAGCAGTTCTTC. It specifies CASSQVPDSSYNEQFF.

This rearrangement joins TRBV5-1 to TRBJ2-1; no clear D gene. The CDR3 is 15 residues long. Trimming took 7 bases from V and 0 from J, leaving 14 bases between them. Germline V lookup: CDR1 SGHRS, CDR2 YFSETQ. This CDR3 is CASCIKPSSYNEQFF. The CDR3 coding sequence is TGCGCCAGCTGCATTAAGCCAAGCTCCTACAATGAGCAGTTCTTC.

The gene calls are TRBV5-1 and TRBJ1-1; D is uncertain. This CDR3 spans 15 amino acids. Germline CDR1 SGHRS, CDR2 YFSETQ. Trimming removed 0 bases at V and 2 bases at J, with 11 bases between. CDR3 bases: TGCGCCAGCAGCTTGGTAGTAGGGAGAAACACTGAAGCTTTCTTT. Residues: CASSLVVGRNTEAFF.

This clone was counted a few times. The rearrangement uses TRBV6-4 and TRBJ2-3, with 12 bases identical to TRBD2. In germline, CDR1 is MRHNA, CDR2 SNTAGT. The CDR3 covers 18 residues. The junction had 8 bases not matched to a gene; V was cut back by 2 bases and J by 2 bases. CDR3 amino acids: CASSDTQGLAGFTDTQYF. CDR3 bases: TGTGCCAGCAGTGACACACAAGGACTAGCGGGGTTCACAGATACGCAGTATTTT.

The rearrangement links TRBV5-4 to TRBJ1-1; no definite D call. The germline V gene encodes CDR1 SGHNT and CDR2 YYREEE (reference sequence). V lost 3 bases to trimming and J lost 3 bases, with 18 bases between them. The CDR3 covers 16 residues. CDR3 sequence (DNA): TGTGCCAGCAGCTCCGGTCGGGGAGCGAGCTACACTGAAGCTTTCTTT. Translated: CASSSGRGASYTEAFF.

The chain combines TRBV10-2 with TRBJ2-1, with 8 bases lining up with TRBD2. The ends lost 1 base at V and 8 bases at J; junction bases unmatched: 4. Germline V gives CDR1 WSHSY, CDR2 SAAADI. CDR3 size: 14 residues. CDR3 region: CASSEFGTSHEQFF. CDR3 DNA sequence: TGCGCCAGCAGTGAGTTTGGGACTAGTCATGAGCAGTTCTTC.

This clone has just one count. The V and J genes are TRBV6-5 and TRBJ1-1; D gene unclear. V was trimmed by 2 bases and J by 11 bases, leaving 15 bases between them. CDR1 MNHEY and CDR2 SVGAGI come from the germline V gene. This CDR3 region has 13 residues. This CDR3 is CASSYNAGSEAFF. CDR3 bases: TGTGCCAGCAGTTACAATGCCGGCTCGGAGGCTTTCTTT.

V is TRBV5-5 and J is TRBJ2-1, with D hard to call. This CDR3 is built from 15 residues. The germline CDR1 and CDR2 sequences are SGHKS and YYEKEE (reference sequence). Trimming pared 1 base from V and 0 bases from J, leaving 8 bases between. The DNA of the CDR3 is TGTGCCAGCAGCTTGTCCCCTAGCTCCTACAATGAGCAGTTCTTC. Its protein is CASSLSPSSYNEQFF. Drawing the rest from reference TRBV5-5 and TRBJ2-1, the complete variable domain is DAGVTQSPTHLIKTRGQQVTLRCSPISGHKSVSWYQQVLGQGPQFIFQYYEKEERGRGNFPDRFSARQFPNYSSELNVNALLLGDSALYLCASSLSPSSYNEQFFGPGTRLTVL.

This clone was observed a few times. The chain couples TRBV6-1 to TRBJ2-3; D not certain. The CDR3 sequence is 11 residues long. Germline CDR1 MNHNS, CDR2 SASEGT. Between the trimmed V and J ends, which lost 3 bases and 10 bases, there was a span of 8 bases. This chain's CDR3 is CASSEAPPQYF. The CDR3 nucleotides read TGTGCCAGCAGTGAGGCTCCCCCGCAGTATTTT.

This chain joins TRBV10-1 and TRBJ2-3; tentatively, D is TRBD2 (5 bases). The CDR3 is 13 residues long. V lost 6 bases and J 2 bases, leaving 9 bases between the germline ends. Germline assignment: CDR1 WNHNN and CDR2 SYGVQD (reference sequence). DNA of the CDR3: TGCGCCAGCAGCCTGGACTCCACAGATACGCAGTATTTT. This gives the protein CASSLDSTDTQYF.

The chain links TRBV9 to TRBJ2-7; 9 nucleotides agree with TRBD2. With 0 bases clipped from V and 4 bases from J, the junction kept 8 bases outside the gene matches. The CDR3 contains 16 residues. The germline gives CDR1 SGDLS, CDR2 YYNGEE. The CDR3 region has the DNA TGTGCCAGCAGCGTAGGGGTAGCGGGGGCTTCATACGAGCAGTACTTC. It translates to CASSVGVAGASYEQYF.

This chain's CDR3 is CASMLTGSSYEQYF. The CDR3 DNA is TGTGCCAGCATGCTGACAGGGAGCTCCTACGAGCAGTACTTC. The chain combines TRBV2 with TRBJ2-7; 7 bases fit TRBD1. The CDR3 spans 14 residues. Germline CDR1 and CDR2: SNHLY and FYNNEI. V lost 7 bases to trimming and J lost 0 bases; unmatched junction nucleotides: 6.

This clone is labeled as medium-sized. V and J are TRBV2 and TRBJ2-7; 12 nucleotides agree with TRBD1. The CDR3 spans 16 residues. Germline V gives CDR1 SNHLY, CDR2 FYNNEI. The V gene end was trimmed by 2 bases and the J gene end by 6 bases; junction bases not matched to a gene: 8. CDR3 region: CASSERGQGAVGEQYF. CDR3 sequence (DNA): TGTGCCAGCAGTGAAAGGGGACAGGGGGCGGTAGGCGAGCAGTACTTC.

The chain is built from TRBV5-5 and TRBJ2-7, with D possibly TRBD1 on 6 matching bases. V was cut by 4 bases and J by 0 bases, with 14 bases left in between. This CDR3 contains 15 residues. The germline V gene encodes CDR1 SGHKS and CDR2 YYEKEE (reference sequence). The CDR3 DNA follows: TGTGCCAGCAGCAGGACGGACAGAAGCTCCTACGAGCAGTACTTC. It yields the protein CASSRTDRSSYEQYF.

V is TRBV7-6 and J is TRBJ2-1; TRBD2 agrees at 13 bases. CDR1 SGHVS and CDR2 FNYEAQ come from the germline V gene. The CDR3 contains 14 residues. J gave up 10 bases and V 4 bases, and 4 bases lay outside the gene matches. In DNA, the CDR3 is TGTGCCAGCAGCTCGGGACTAGCGGGGCTAGAGCAGTTCTTC. It translates to CASSSGLAGLEQFF.

This chain links TRBV5-1 with TRBJ1-1; 8 bases are shared with TRBD1. Germline-derived CDR1 and CDR2 are SGHRS and YFSETQ. The ends lost 0 bases at V and 0 bases at J; junction bases unmatched: 7. The CDR3 runs 17 residues. CDR3 protein: CASSLADRGVMNTEAFF. The CDR3 bases are TGCGCCAGCAGCTTGGCCGACAGGGGAGTAATGAACACTGAAGCTTTCTTT.

V is TRBV5-4 and J is TRBJ2-1, with 7 bases fitting TRBD2. With V trimmed by 4 bases and J by 1 base, 14 bases remained unmatched. The CDR3 has 18 amino acids. CDR1 is SGHNT and CDR2 is YYREEE in the germline V gene (reference sequence). The chain's CDR3 is CASSPWGAGSLSYNEQFF. CDR3 coding DNA: TGTGCCAGCAGCCCCTGGGGAGCGGGGTCCCTTTCCTACAATGAGCAGTTCTTC.

The V gene is TRBV6-6, the J gene TRBJ2-5, with TRBD2 as a possible D gene (6 bases). Gene TRBJ2-7 matches the end of the DNA better, so the J call may be wrong. CDR1 MNHNY and CDR2 SVGAGI come from the germline V gene (reference sequence). CDR3 length: 13 amino acids. CDR3 loop: CASSDGSSYEQYF. CDR3 nucleotide sequence: TGTGCCAGCAGTGACGGGAGCTCCTACGAGCAGTACTTC.

The chain has TRBV5-4 and TRBJ1-1; D perhaps matches TRBD1 (6 bases). This CDR3 is 16 amino acids long. Per germline, CDR1 SGHNT and CDR2 YYREEE (reference sequence). V lost 0 bases, J lost 1 base, and 13 bases lay in between. The DNA for the CDR3 is TGTGCCAGCAGCTTGGAGTCAGGACAGACGAACACTGAAGCTTTCTTT. This codes for CASSLESGQTNTEAFF.

This chain uses TRBV7-9 with TRBJ2-4; 8 nucleotides align to TRBD1. CDR1 is SEHNR and CDR2 is FQNEAQ in the germline V gene (reference sequence). This CDR3 is 12 amino acids long. Trimming cost V 5 bases and J 7 bases; bases outside gene matches: 1. The CDR3 loop reads CASSRDRNIQYF. The CDR3 region has the DNA TGTGCCAGCAGCCGGGACAGGAACATTCAGTACTTC. The complete variable domain, with remaining parts taken from reference TRBV7-9 and TRBJ2-4, reads DTGVSQNPRHKITKRGQNVTFRCDPISEHNRLYWYRQTLGQGPEFLTYFQNEAQLEKSRLLSDRFSAERPKGSFSTLEIQRTEQGDSAMYLCASSRDRNIQYFGAGTRLSVL.

This sequence joins TRBV2 and TRBJ1-5; 8 bases are shared with TRBD1. The CDR3 spans 19 residues. Germline CDR1 SNHLY, CDR2 FYNNEI. Germline trimming cut 2 bases from V and 4 bases from J; bases unmatched to any gene: 16. The CDR3 DNA follows: TGTGCCAGCAGTGAAATCCGCAGGGGGCCATCCTACCCGAATCAGCCCCAGCATTTT. Translation: CASSEIRRGPSYPNQPQHF.

This clone has only a few counts. The chain recombines TRBV7-9 with TRBJ2-1, with 8 bases matching TRBD1. Trimming at V came to 4 bases and at J to 12 bases, leaving 14 bases not matched to a gene. The CDR3 spans 15 residues. From germline, CDR1 is SEHNR and CDR2 FQNEAQ (reference sequence). The CDR3 bases are TGTGCCAGCAGCTCGGGACAGGACTCCTTTCGCGGGCAGTTCTTC. Amino acids: CASSSGQDSFRGQFF.

The chain couples TRBV7-3 to TRBJ1-2; 9 bases agree with TRBD1. The CDR3 is 15 amino acids. The junction had 8 bases not matched to a gene; V was cut back by 5 bases and J by 4 bases. Per the germline V gene, CDR1 is SGHTA and CDR2 is FQGTGA. The CDR3 coding sequence is TGTGCCAGCAGCCCTACCGGGACAGGGATCTATGGCTACACCTTC. It is translated as CASSPTGTGIYGYTF. Variable domain in full (rest from reference TRBV7-3 and TRBJ1-2): GAGVSQTPSNKVTEKGKYVELRCDPISGHTALYWYRQSLGQGPEFLIYFQGTGAADDSGLPNDRFFAVRPEGSVSTLKIQRTERGDSAVYLCASSPTGTGIYGYTFGSGTRLTVV.

The V and J genes are TRBV28 and TRBJ1-2; unclear D gene. V was cut by 2 bases and J by 8 bases, with 12 bases left in between. CDR3 length: 13 amino acids. Germline CDR1 MDHEN, CDR2 SYDVKM. The CDR3 nucleotides are TGTGCCAGCAGTTTAATTTCGGGGAGAGGCTACACCTTC. It translates to CASSLISGRGYTF.

The chain employs TRBV5-4 and TRBJ1-2; D is perhaps TRBD1 (6 bases). This CDR3 contains 12 residues. CDR1 SGHNT and CDR2 YYREEE come from the germline V gene (reference sequence). The V end was cut by 2 bases, the J end by 6 bases, with 8 bases between. The CDR3 sequence is CASSFYRDGYTF. The DNA of the CDR3 is TGTGCCAGCAGCTTCTACAGGGATGGCTACACCTTC. Based on the CDR3 plus reference TRBV5-4 and TRBJ1-2, the full variable domain is ETGVTQSPTHLIKTRGQQVTLRCSSQSGHNTVSWYQQALGQGPQFIFQYYREEENGRGNFPPRFSGLQFPNYSSELNVNALELDDSALYLCASSFYRDGYTFGSGTRLTVV.